Given below is one T cell receptor (beta chain) in context. Recruitment covered about two dozen US areas and drew participants whose ages spanned about 18 to 90 years. Each participant's cohort was designated according to participant-reported clinical history. What the recovered Cohort 3 donors had was two negative PCRs, clearance, or symptom resolution. The sample is drawn from a study of blood T cell repertoires in COVID-19. The germline V gene encodes CDR1 SGHTS and CDR2 YDEGEE. The CDR3 totals 15 residues. Trimming pared 1 base from V and 9 bases from J, leaving 17 bases between. Assay: immunoSEQ multiplex PCR; the TCRdb copy retains only in-frame clones and omits some. The table lists roughly 41,000 clones, around 86% of them singletons, with 3.1% in the top ten.

The material sequenced was PBMCs or T cells enriched from blood (not recorded which). V usage is TRBV5-8 and J usage is TRBJ2-1; D might be TRBD2 (7 bases). This TCR was recovered from a woman between 50 and 59 years old who had recovered from COVID-19. This chain's CDR3 is CASSLRGGAYGEQFF. In DNA form, the CDR3 reads TGTGCCAGCAGCTTGAGGGGGGGGGCCTATGGTGAGCAGTTCTTC.